This TCR beta chain was identified during a study of OX40 agonist ivuxolimab in advanced cancers. Looking at the study overall: Patients were treated with ivuxolimab, an agonistic anti-OX40 (CD134) antibody. Study results and limitations: At 0.1 to 3.0 mg/kg, CD4+ and CD8+ blood T cells expanded clonally by week 6. Nonresponders, in some cases, also had low normalized T-cell clonal expansion.

The CDR3 covers 16 residues. J gave up 2 bases and V 5 bases, and 5 bases lay outside the gene matches. Germline loops: CDR1 SGHTA, CDR2 FQGTGA. A remark on this clone: Its antigen is not known.

Some clones are missing from TCRdb's copy, which holds only in-frame ones; the method was immunoSEQ multiplex PCR. This table holds 80,000 to 130,000 clones, 90% found once. V is TRBV7-3 and J is TRBJ2-2; 10 positions match TRBD2. This sample comprised CD4+ or CD8+ T cells sorted from blood, obtained in a trial of the OX40 agonist ivuxolimab. The sequence was collected from an adult with an advanced solid tumor such as melanoma, head and neck, liver or kidney cancer. The DNA of the CDR3 is TGTGCCAGCAGCCCCAGCGGGAGGGGTAACACCGGGGAGCTGTTTTTT. This translates into CASSPSGRGNTGELFF.